This T cell receptor (beta chain) emerged from a study of cytomegalovirus exposure and HLA in healthy donors. On this clone itself: What it binds is unknown.

V trimming: 5 bases; J trimming: 5 bases; junction bases outside the gene matches: 9. The CDR3 extends over 16 amino acids. Germline CDR1 reads SEHNR; CDR2 reads FQNEAQ (reference sequence). Study-level results: Later analysis found that TCR beta chains associated with HLA were more clonally expanded than other, equally common chains.

A multiplex PCR was run with 60 Vbeta primers and 13 Jbeta primers. TCRdb keeps only in-frame clones here, not all; method: immunoSEQ multiplex PCR. In the table there are more than 95,000 clones, 80% of which are singletons. Specimen: PBMCs. The receptor comes from a man aged 25-45 years in good health and CMV-seropositive. The V call is TRBV7-9, the J call TRBJ2-2; 9 nucleotides match TRBD2. CDR3 coding DNA: TGTGCCAGCAGCCAGGGACTAGCATTGGGGACCGGGGAGCTGTTTTTT. This codes for CASSQGLALGTGELFF.